The subject of this entry is one T cell receptor beta chain. Its antigen remains unidentified. Time point given: cycle 4 day 1 (C4D1), after six to seven weeks of nivolumab. Every one of the patients relapsed after autologous stem cell transplantation (brentuximab vedotin exposure was variable). The protocol was immunoSEQ multiplex PCR, while the TCRdb copy is restricted to in-frame clones and leaves out a portion. The sample consists of 20,000 to 25,000 clones, about 73% of them appearing once. V gave up 1 base and J gave up 3 bases, with 13 bases separating them. The CDR3 is 16 amino acids. CDR1 and CDR2 (germline): MGHRA, YSYEKL. These data come from a study of PD-1 blockade in classical Hodgkin lymphoma. Overall study results and limits: Complete responders started with a diversity level that resembled newly diagnosed patients at baseline. Reports described newly diagnosed patients as having lower baseline TCR diversity than healthy donors. Those starting nivolumab under 1 year post-ASCT were excluded.

The rearrangement joins TRBV4-1 to TRBJ2-1; tentative D call: TRBD2 (5 bases). This TCR came from a human donor with classical Hodgkin lymphoma. The sequences come from peripheral blood mononuclear cells (PBMCs), collected before the fourth cycle of nivolumab. For the CDR3, the DNA is TGCGCCAGCAGCCAAGTCGGAGGAGCTAACTACAATGAGCAGTTCTTC. Protein product: CASSQVGGANYNEQFF.